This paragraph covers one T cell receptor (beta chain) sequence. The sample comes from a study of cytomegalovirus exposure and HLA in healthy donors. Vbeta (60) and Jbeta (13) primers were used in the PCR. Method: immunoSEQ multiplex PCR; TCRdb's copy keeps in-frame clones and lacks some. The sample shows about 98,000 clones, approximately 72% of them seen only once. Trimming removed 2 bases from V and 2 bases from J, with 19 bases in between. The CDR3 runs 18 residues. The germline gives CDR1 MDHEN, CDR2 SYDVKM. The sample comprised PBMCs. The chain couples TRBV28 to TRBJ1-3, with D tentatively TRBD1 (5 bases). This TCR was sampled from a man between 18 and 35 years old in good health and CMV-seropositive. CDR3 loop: CASSLPRIQGDPGNTIYF. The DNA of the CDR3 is TGTGCCAGCAGTTTACCCCGGATCCAGGGTGACCCTGGAAACACCATATATTTT.